This paragraph covers one T cell receptor (beta chain) sequence. Its antigen is not identified. PCR involved 60 Vbeta and 13 Jbeta primers. Profiling relied on immunoSEQ multiplex PCR, and the TCRdb table lists in-frame clones only, not all of them. This table has 30,000 to 40,000 clones, 75% to 90% appearing once. This CDR3 has 15 residues. V was pared by 2 bases and J by 1 base, with 9 bases between. The germline V gene encodes CDR1 MNHEY and CDR2 SVGAGI. The data originate from a study of cytomegalovirus exposure and HLA in healthy donors. Study observations and caveats: In an earlier analysis, productive rearrangement rates for most beta V segments clustered near 87% or 30%. Some V segments (TRBV6-2 and TRBV6-3 among them) were excluded as indistinguishable.

The chain has TRBV6-5 and TRBJ1-3; possibly TRBD1 for D (5 bases). This TCR was sampled from a male donor in good health and CMV-seronegative. Sequenced sample: PBMCs. CDR3: CASSYQGTSGNTIYF. The CDR3 DNA is TGTGCCAGCAGTTACCAGGGTACATCTGGAAACACCATATATTTT.